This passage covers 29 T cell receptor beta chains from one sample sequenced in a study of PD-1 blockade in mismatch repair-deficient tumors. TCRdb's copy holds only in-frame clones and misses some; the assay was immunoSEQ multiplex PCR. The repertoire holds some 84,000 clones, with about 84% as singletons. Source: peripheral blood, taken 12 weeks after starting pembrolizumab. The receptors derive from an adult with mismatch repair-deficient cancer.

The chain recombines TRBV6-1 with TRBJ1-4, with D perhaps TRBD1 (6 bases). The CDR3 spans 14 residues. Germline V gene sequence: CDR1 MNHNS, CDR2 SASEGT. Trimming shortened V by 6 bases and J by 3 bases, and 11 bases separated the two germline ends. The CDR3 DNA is TGTGCCAGCAGCCAGGGGAGGGCTAATGAAAAACTGTTTTTT. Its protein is CASSQGRANEKLFF.

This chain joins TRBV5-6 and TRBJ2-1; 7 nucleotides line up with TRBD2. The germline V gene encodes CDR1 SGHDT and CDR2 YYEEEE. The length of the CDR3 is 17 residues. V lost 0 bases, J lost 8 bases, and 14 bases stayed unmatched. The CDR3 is CASSLATAGRASDEQFF. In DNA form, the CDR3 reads TGTGCCAGCAGCTTGGCGACTGCGGGGAGGGCCTCCGATGAGCAGTTCTTC.

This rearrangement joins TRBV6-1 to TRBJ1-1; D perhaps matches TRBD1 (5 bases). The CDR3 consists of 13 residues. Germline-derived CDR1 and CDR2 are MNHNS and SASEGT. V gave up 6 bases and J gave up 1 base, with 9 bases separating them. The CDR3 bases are TGTGCCAGCAGGTTGCAGGGGAACACTGAAGCTTTCTTT. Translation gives CASRLQGNTEAFF.

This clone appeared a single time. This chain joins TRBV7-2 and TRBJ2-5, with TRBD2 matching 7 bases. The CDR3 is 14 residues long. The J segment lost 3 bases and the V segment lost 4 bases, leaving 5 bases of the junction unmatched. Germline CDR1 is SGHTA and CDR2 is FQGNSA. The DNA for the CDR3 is TGTGCCAGCAGCTGGGACTACTCAAAAGAGACCCAGTACTTC. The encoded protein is CASSWDYSKETQYF. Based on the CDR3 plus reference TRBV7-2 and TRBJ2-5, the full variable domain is GAGVSQSPSNKVTEKGKDVELRCDPISGHTALYWYRQSLGQGLEFLIYFQGNSAPDKSGLPSDRFSAERTGGSVSTLTIQRTQQEDSAVYLCASSWDYSKETQYFGPGTRLLVL.

The CDR3 coding sequence is TGTGCCAGCTCACCGGAACCGGATCCTAACTATGGCTACACCTTC. It yields the protein CASSPEPDPNYGYTF. The V and J genes are TRBV18 and TRBJ1-2; D remains unclear. The V gene's germline CDR1 is KGHSH and CDR2 LQKENI. The CDR3 runs 15 residues. Between the trimmed V and J ends, which lost 3 bases and 0 bases, there was a span of 11 bases.

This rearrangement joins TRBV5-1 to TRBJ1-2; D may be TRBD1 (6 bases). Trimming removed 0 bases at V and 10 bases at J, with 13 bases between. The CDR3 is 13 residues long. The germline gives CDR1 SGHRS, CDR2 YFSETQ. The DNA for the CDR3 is TGCGCCAGCAGCTTGGAACAGGGTTTCCTCTACACCTTC. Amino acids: CASSLEQGFLYTF.

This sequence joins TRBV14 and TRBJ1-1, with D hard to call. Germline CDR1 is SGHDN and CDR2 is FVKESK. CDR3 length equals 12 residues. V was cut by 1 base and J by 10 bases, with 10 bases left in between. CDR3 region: CASSQVPARAFF. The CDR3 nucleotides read TGTGCCAGCAGCCAAGTGCCGGCGAGAGCTTTCTTT. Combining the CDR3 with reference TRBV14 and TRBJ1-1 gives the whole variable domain EAGVTQFPSHSVIEKGQTVTLRCDPISGHDNLYWYRRVMGKEIKFLLHFVKESKQDESGMPNNRFLAERTGGTYSTLKVQPAELEDSGVYFCASSQVPARAFFGQGTRLTVV.

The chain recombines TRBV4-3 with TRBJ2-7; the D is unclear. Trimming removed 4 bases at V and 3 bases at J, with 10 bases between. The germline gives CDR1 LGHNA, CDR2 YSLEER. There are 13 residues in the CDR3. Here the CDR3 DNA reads TGCGCCAGCAGCCTCCTCTACGGCTACGAGCAGTACTTC. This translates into CASSLLYGYEQYF.

The CDR3 region has the DNA TGTGCCAGCAGCCAAGAAGGGACAGGGAGTGAGCAGTTCTTC. Its protein is CASSQEGTGSEQFF. The rearrangement uses TRBV14 and TRBJ2-1; 9 bases are shared with TRBD1. The CDR3 is made up of 14 amino acids. CDR1 and CDR2 from the germline V gene are SGHDN and FVKESK. V shed 0 bases and J 9 bases; nucleotides not matched to a gene: 3.

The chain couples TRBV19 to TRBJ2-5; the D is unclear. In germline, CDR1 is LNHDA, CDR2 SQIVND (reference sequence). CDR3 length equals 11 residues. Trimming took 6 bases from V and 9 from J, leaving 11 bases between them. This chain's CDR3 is CASSSLRAQYF. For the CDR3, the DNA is TGTGCCAGTAGCAGCCTTCGCGCCCAGTACTTC.

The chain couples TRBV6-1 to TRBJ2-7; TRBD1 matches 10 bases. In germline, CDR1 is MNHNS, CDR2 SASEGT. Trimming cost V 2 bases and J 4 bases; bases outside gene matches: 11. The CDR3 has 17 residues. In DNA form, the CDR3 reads TGTGCCAGCAGTGAAATCTATGTGGGGACAGGGGTTTACGAGCAGTACTTC. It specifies CASSEIYVGTGVYEQYF.

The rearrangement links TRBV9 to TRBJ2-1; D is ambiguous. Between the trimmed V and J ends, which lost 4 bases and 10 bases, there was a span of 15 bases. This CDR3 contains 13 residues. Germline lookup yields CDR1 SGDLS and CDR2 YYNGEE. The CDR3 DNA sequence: TGTGCCAGCAGCTCAAGCCTCCATTGGGAGCAGTTCTTC. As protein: CASSSSLHWEQFF. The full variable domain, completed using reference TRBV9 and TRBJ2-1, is DSGVTQTPKHLITATGQRVTLRCSPRSGDLSVYWYQQSLDQGLQFLIQYYNGEERAKGNILERFSAQQFPDLHSELNLSSLELGDSALYFCASSSSLHWEQFFGPGTRLTVL.

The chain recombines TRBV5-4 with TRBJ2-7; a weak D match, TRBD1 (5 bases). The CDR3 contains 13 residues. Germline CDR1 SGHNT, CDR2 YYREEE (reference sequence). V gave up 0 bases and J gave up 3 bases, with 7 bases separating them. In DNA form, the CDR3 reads TGTGCCAGCAGCTTGGAGGACAACTACGAGCAGTACTTC. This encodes CASSLEDNYEQYF.

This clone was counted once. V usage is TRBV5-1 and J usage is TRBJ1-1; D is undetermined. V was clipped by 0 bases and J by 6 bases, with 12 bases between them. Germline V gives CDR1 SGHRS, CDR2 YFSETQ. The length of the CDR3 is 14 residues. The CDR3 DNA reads TGCGCCAGCAGCTTGGTAGGTACGCAGGCTGAAGCTTTCTTT. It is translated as CASSLVGTQAEAFF.

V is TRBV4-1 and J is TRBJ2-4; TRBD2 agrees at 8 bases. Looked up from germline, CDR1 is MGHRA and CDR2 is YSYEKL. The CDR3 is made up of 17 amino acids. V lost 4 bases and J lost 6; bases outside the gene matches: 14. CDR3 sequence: CASSPNTSGGPGNIQYF. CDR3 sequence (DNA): TGCGCCAGCAGCCCCAACACCTCGGGAGGGCCCGGAAACATTCAGTACTTC.

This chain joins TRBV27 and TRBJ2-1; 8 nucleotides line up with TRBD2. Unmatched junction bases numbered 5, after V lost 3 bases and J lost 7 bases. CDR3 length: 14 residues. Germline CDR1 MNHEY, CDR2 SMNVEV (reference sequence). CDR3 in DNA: TGTGCCAGCAGTTTGGGCTCTAGCGGGAATGAGCAGTTCTTC. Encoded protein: CASSLGSSGNEQFF.

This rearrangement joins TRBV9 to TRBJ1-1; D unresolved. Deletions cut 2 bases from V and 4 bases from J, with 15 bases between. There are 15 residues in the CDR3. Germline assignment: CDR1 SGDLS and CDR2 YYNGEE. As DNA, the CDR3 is TGTGCCAGCAGCGTCGAACCTGCGGGAGTCACTGAAGCTTTCTTT. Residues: CASSVEPAGVTEAFF.

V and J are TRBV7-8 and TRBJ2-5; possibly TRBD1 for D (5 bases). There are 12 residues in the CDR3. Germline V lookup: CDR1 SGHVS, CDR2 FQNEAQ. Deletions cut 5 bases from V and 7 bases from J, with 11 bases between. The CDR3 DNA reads TGTGCCAGCAGCCCCTCTAGGGGGACCCAGTACTTC. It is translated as CASSPSRGTQYF.

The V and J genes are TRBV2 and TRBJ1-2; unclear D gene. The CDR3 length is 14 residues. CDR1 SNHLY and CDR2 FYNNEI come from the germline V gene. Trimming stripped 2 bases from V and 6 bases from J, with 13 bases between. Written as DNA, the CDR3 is TGTGCCAGCAGTGAAAGGGCCCTATCTAATGGCTACACCTTC. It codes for CASSERALSNGYTF.

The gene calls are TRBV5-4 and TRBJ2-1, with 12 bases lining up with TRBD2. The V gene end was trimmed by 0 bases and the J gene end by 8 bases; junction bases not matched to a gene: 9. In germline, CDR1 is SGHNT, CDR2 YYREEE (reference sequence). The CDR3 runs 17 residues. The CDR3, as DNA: TGTGCCAGCAGCTTGGGGGCTAGCGGGAGGGCCATCCATGAGCAGTTCTTC. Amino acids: CASSLGASGRAIHEQFF.

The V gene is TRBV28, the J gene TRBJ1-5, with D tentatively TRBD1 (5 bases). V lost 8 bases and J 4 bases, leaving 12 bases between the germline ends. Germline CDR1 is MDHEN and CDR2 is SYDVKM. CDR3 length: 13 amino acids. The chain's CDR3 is CASSWGLNQPQHF. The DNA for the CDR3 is TGTGCCAGCTCCTGGGGCCTTAATCAGCCCCAGCATTTT.

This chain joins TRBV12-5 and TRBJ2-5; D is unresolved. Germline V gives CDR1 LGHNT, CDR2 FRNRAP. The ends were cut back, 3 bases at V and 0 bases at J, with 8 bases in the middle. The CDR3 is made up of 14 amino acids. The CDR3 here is CASGLYSYQETQYF. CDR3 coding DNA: TGTGCTAGTGGTTTATACTCGTACCAAGAGACCCAGTACTTC.

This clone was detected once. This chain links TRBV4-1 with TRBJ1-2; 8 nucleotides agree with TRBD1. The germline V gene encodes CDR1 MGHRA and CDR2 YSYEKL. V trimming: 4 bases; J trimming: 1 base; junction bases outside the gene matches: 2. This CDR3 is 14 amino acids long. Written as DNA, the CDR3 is TGCGCCAGCAGCCCACAGGGGGATAACTATGGCTACACCTTC. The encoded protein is CASSPQGDNYGYTF.

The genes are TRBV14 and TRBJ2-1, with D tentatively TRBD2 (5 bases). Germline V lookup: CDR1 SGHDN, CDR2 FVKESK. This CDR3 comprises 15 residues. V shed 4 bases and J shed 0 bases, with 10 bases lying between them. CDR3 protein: CASSPRGGSYNEQFF. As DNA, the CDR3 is TGTGCCAGCAGCCCCCGGGGTGGCTCCTACAATGAGCAGTTCTTC.

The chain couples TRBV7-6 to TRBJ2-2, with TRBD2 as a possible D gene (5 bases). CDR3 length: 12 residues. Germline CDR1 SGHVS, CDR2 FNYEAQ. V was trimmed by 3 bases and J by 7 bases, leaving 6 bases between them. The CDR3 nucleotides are TGTGCCAGCAGCTTCCGGGGCGGGGAGCTGTTTTTT. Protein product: CASSFRGGELFF.

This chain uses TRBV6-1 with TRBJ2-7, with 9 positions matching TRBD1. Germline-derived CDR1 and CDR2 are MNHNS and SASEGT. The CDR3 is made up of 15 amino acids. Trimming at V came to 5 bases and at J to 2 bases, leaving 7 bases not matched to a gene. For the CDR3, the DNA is TGTGCCAGCAGTCGGGGACAGGGAGATACCTACGAGCAGTACTTC. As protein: CASSRGQGDTYEQYF.

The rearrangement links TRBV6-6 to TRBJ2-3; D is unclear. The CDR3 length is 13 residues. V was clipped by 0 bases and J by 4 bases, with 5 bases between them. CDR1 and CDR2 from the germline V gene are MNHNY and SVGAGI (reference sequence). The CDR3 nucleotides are TGTGCCAGCAGTTACTCGTTTGCAGATACGCAGTATTTT. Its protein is CASSYSFADTQYF.

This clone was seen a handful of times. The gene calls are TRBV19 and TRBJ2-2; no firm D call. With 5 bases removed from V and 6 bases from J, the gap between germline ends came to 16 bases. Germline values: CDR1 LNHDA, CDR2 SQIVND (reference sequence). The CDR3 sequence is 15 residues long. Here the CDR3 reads CASSALIRLAGELFF. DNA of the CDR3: TGTGCCAGTAGTGCACTCATTAGGTTGGCCGGGGAGCTGTTTTTT. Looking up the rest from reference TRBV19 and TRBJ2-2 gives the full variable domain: DGGITQSPKYLFRKEGQNVTLSCEQNLNHDAMYWYRQDPGQGLRLIYYSQIVNDFQKGDIAEGYSVSREKKESFPLTVTSAQKNPTAFYLCASSALIRLAGELFFGEGSRLTVL.

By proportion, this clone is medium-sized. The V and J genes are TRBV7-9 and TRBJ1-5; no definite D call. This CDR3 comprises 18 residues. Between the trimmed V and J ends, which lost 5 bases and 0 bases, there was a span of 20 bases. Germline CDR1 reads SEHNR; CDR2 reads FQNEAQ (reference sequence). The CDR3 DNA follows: TGTGCCAGCAGCCCGCAAACCCGCCAGCTCTATAGCAATCAGCCCCAGCATTTT. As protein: CASSPQTRQLYSNQPQHF.